These 9 T cell receptor beta chains were all obtained from the same sample, sequenced in a study of CD4 T cells in relation to SARS-CoV-2 and coronaviruses. The unexposed donors gave CD4+ T cells in about 2011-2019, prior to COVID-19. CD4+ T cells were isolated from the cells after around 11 days of culture. These TCRs are of unknown antigen specificity. Produced via immunoSEQ multiplex PCR; TCRdb's table is partial and in-frame only. The sample holds about 21,000 clones, 60% to 80% seen once. Specimen: CD4+ T cells from PBMCs, cultured in vitro. The receptors come from a human donor in good health.

The chain links TRBV7-2 to TRBJ1-6, with 10 bases identical to TRBD1. The V and J ends lost 4 bases and 8 bases, in that order; junction bases with no gene match: 8. Germline lookup yields CDR1 SGHTA and CDR2 FQGNSA. The length of the CDR3 is 16 residues. As DNA, the CDR3 is TGTGCCAGCAGCTCCAAGACAGGGGGCTTTTATTCACCCCTCCACTTT. Its translation is CASSSKTGGFYSPLHF.

The chain is built from TRBV18 and TRBJ2-5; D is uncertain. The CDR3 sequence is 16 residues long. CDR1 KGHSH and CDR2 LQKENI come from the germline V gene. Trimming removed 0 bases at V and 4 bases at J, with 15 bases between. Written as DNA, the CDR3 is TGTGCCAGCTCACCACCGAACCTCCAAGCCCCAGAGACCCAGTACTTC. Translation: CASSPPNLQAPETQYF.

The chain recombines TRBV2 with TRBJ1-2; 8 positions agree with TRBD1. After removal of 6 bases from V and 3 bases from J, the junction contained 9 bases not matched to a gene. Germline CDR1 and CDR2: SNHLY and FYNNEI. The CDR3 spans 15 residues. The DNA of the CDR3 is TGTGCCAGCAGGAAAGCAGGGGGCGGGGACTATGGCTACACCTTC. This codes for CASRKAGGGDYGYTF.

The chain carries TRBV5-1 and TRBJ2-7; TRBD1 aligns across 9 bases. This CDR3 is built from 11 residues. The junction had 5 bases not matched to a gene; V was cut back by 4 bases and J by 12 bases. Germline-derived CDR1 and CDR2 are SGHRS and YFSETQ. CDR3 amino acids: CASSTGQGWYF. The CDR3 nucleotides are TGCGCCAGCAGCACCGGACAGGGGTGGTACTTC.

The chain links TRBV12-3 or TRBV12-4 to TRBJ1-4; D is undetermined. Trimming pared 7 bases from V and 4 bases from J, leaving 7 bases between. This CDR3 comprises 12 residues. The CDR3 loop reads CASNGINEKLFF. CDR3 DNA: TGTGCCAGCAACGGAATTAATGAAAAACTGTTTTTT.

The gene calls are TRBV7-9 and TRBJ2-2, with a possible D match to TRBD1 (6 bases). V dropped 2 bases and J dropped 2 bases, with 21 bases sitting between them. This CDR3 has 19 amino acids. CDR1 is SEHNR and CDR2 is FQNEAQ in the germline V gene (reference sequence). The CDR3 loop is CASSLLITSGQLNTGELFF. The CDR3 coding sequence is TGTGCCAGCAGCTTATTAATTACGTCCGGACAGCTTAACACCGGGGAGCTGTTTTTT.

This rearrangement joins TRBV9 to TRBJ2-2; possibly TRBD1 or TRBD2 for D (7 bases each). The CDR3 runs to 16 residues. Germline CDR1 and CDR2: SGDLS and YYNGEE. V lost 3 bases and J 4 bases, leaving 16 bases between the germline ends. The CDR3 bases are TGTGCCAGCAGCGGACGACAGGGAGGGGGCACCGGGGAGCTGTTTTTT. It codes for CASSGRQGGGTGELFF.

The chain joins TRBV5-1 to TRBJ2-1; the D gene is possibly TRBD2 (6 bases). This CDR3 spans 16 amino acids. Germline V gene data show CDR1 as SGHRS and CDR2 as YFSETQ. Deletions cut 1 base from V and 9 bases from J, with 20 bases between. The chain's CDR3 is CASSLRQAGGRSEQFF. In DNA form, the CDR3 reads TGCGCCAGCAGCTTGCGCCAGGCCGGGGGTCGATCTGAGCAGTTCTTC.

The chain combines TRBV10-2 with TRBJ1-1; D is uncertain. Germline lookup yields CDR1 WSHSY and CDR2 SAAADI. The CDR3 extends over 12 amino acids. The V gene lost 5 bases and the J gene lost 5 bases, with 9 bases spanning the gap. CDR3 sequence (DNA): TGCGCCAGCAGTCGAGGTTGGACTGAAGCTTTCTTT. Translation gives CASSRGWTEAFF.